This T cell receptor (beta chain) was obtained from a study of blood T cell repertoires in COVID-19 (dated by TCRdb to 2020 to 2022). With regard to the full study: Samples covering the acute and convalescent phases of COVID-19 were provided by collaborators in the United States, Italy and Spain. The prospective study material was composed of cDNA or gDNA derived from T cells, B-cell-depleted T cells, or PBMCs. The dataset comprised deeply sampled blood TCRbeta repertoires from subjects exposed to, actively infected with, or recovered from COVID-19. The repertoires were released in a freely available public database meant as a resource for research on the immune response to SARS-CoV-2. The samples were drawn from two sources: the first 160 participants of the ongoing ImmuneRACE study, and fewer than 1,500 subjects contributed by 6 global collaborators. The sample metadata nearly always contained a de-identified subject ID, COVID-19 status, age in years and sex. Where HLA class I and class II types were available, the types were taken from metadata supplied by the sample provider, not from assay-based typing.

The CDR3 holds 12 amino acids from the cysteine to the phenylalanine. Only the CDR3 DNA is retained, 36 bases long and in frame from the first base. The junction shows trimming of 3 bases on V and 6 bases on J, plus 9 bases between the germline ends. What the authors observed across the whole study: How much clinical and demographic metadata was included differed by source and by participant, and the metadata was provided uncurated.

Worth noting for this clone: Its antigen remains undetermined. There are no base qualities to consult, and no much larger clone falls within one base.

Collaborating institutions collected whole blood in K2EDTA tubes following their own protocols. For TCRbeta analysis, collaborator samples were shipped as frozen whole blood, as isolated PBMCs, or as DNA extracted from either sample type. The immunoSEQ Assay, a bias-controlled multiplex PCR, was used to amplify TCRbeta CDR3 regions from genomic DNA. As for the original processing: The number of nucleated cells in each sample was estimated by amplification of reference gene primers within the assay. Sequence reads were collapsed and filtered to measure the absolute abundance of every unique TCRbeta CDR3 rearrangement. For each sample, productive Simpson clonality was calculated by taking the square root of Simpson's diversity index across productive rearrangements. The source is immuneACCESS, and TCRdb retained only in-frame sequences with V and J called. Part of the clones is not carried over; for the studies checked, unresolved V genes explain less than half of this, and the remainder is unexplained. V, J and clone size are taken as reported in that table, and D and trimming were inferred from the DNA itself. For this sample there are 100,000 to 150,000 clones; more than 60% appear just once. 1.5% to 2% of the sample is in the top ten clones.

This clonotype was obtained from a woman in her seventies with acute or convalescent COVID-19. The rearrangement joined TRBV12-3 or TRBV12-4 to TRBJ2-7; a tentative D call is TRBD2 (5 bases match). The sample taken for sequencing was peripheral blood. The nucleotide sequence reads TGTGCCAGCAGTTTCGGGGATGCCGAGCAGTACTTC. Its protein is CASSFGDAEQYF.